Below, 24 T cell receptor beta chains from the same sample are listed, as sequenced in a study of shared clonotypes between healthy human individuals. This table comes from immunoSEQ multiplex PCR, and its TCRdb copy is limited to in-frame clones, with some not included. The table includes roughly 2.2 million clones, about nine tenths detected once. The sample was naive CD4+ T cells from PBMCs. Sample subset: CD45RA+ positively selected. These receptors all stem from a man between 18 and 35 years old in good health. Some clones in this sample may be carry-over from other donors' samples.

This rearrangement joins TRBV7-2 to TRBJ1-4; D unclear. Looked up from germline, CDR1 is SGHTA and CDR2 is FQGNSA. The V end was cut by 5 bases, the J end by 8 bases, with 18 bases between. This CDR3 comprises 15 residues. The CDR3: CASSTWKRSGEKLFF. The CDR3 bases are TGTGCCAGCAGCACGTGGAAGAGGAGTGGGGAAAAACTGTTTTTT.

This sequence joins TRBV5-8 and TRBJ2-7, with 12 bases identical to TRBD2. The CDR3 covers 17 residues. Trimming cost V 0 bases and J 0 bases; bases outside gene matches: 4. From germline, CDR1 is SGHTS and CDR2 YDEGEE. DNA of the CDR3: TGTGCCAGCAGCTTGGAAAAGACTAGCGGGAGCTCCTACGAGCAGTACTTC. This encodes CASSLEKTSGSSYEQYF.

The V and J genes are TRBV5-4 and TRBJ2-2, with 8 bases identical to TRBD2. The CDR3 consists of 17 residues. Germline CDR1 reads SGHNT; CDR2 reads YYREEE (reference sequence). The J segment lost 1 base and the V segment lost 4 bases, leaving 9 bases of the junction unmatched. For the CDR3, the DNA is TGTGCCAGCAGCCCACCACGCAGCGGGGGGAACACCGGGGAGCTGTTTTTT. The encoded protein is CASSPPRSGGNTGELFF.

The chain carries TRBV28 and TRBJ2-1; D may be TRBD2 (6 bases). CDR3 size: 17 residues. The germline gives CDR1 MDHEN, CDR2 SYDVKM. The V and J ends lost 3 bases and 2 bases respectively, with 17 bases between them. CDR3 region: CASSFGFVRGAYNEQFF. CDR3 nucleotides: TGTGCCAGCAGTTTTGGTTTCGTGCGCGGGGCCTACAATGAGCAGTTCTTC.

CDR3 protein: CASSRVLEDTQYF. The CDR3 region has the DNA TGCGCCAGCAGCCGTGTACTAGAAGATACGCAGTATTTT. The V and J genes are TRBV5-1 and TRBJ2-3, with D perhaps matching TRBD2 (5 bases). The CDR3 spans 13 residues. Germline loops: CDR1 SGHRS, CDR2 YFSETQ. Trimming stripped 4 bases from V and 5 bases from J, with 11 bases between. Based on the CDR3 plus reference TRBV5-1 and TRBJ2-3, the full variable domain is KAGVTQTPRYLIKTRGQQVTLSCSPISGHRSVSWYQQTPGQGLQFLFEYFSETQRNKGNFPGRFSGRQFSNSRSEMNVSTLELGDSALYLCASSRVLEDTQYFGPGTRLTVL.

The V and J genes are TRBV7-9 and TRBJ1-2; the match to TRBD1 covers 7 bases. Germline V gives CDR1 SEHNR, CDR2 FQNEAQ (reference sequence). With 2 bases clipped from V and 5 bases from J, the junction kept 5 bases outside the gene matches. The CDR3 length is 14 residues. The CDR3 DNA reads TGTGCCAGCAGCTTAACAACAGGGGAATATGGCTACACCTTC. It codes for CASSLTTGEYGYTF.

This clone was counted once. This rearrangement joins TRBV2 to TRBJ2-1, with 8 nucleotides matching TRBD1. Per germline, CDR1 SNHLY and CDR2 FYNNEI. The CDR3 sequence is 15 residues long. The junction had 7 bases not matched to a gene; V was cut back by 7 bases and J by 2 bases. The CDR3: CASNTGQGPYNEQFF. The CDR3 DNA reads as TGTGCCAGCAACACTGGACAGGGCCCCTACAATGAGCAGTTCTTC.

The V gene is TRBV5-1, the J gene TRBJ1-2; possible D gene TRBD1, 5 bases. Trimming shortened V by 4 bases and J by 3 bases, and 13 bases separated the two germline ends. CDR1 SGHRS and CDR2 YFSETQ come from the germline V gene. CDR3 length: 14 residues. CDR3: CASSVAGIHYGYTF. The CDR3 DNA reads TGCGCCAGCAGCGTCGCAGGGATTCACTATGGCTACACCTTC.

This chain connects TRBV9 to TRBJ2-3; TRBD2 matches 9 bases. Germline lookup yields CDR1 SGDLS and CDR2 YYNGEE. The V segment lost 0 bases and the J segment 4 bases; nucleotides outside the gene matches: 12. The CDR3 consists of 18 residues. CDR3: CASSVEAGGRALADTQYF. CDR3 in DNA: TGTGCCAGCAGCGTAGAGGCAGGCGGGAGGGCCCTCGCAGATACGCAGTATTTT.

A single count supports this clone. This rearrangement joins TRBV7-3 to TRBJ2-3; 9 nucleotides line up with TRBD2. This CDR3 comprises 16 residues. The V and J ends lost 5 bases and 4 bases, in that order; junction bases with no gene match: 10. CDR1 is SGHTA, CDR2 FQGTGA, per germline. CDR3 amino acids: CASSMTSGGGADTQYF. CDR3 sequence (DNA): TGTGCCAGCAGCATGACTAGCGGAGGGGGGGCAGATACGCAGTATTTT.

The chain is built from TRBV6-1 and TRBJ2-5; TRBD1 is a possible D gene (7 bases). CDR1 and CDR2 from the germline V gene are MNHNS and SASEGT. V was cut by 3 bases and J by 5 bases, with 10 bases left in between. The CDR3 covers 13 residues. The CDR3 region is CASSETGRETQYF. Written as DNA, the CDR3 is TGTGCCAGCAGTGAGACAGGGAGGGAGACCCAGTACTTC.

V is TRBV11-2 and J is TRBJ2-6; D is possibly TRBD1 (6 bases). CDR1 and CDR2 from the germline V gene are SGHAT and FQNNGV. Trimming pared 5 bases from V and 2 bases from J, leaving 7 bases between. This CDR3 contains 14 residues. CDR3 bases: TGTGCCAGCAGCCCAGGGGCTGGGGCCAACGTCCTGACTTTC. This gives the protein CASSPGAGANVLTF.

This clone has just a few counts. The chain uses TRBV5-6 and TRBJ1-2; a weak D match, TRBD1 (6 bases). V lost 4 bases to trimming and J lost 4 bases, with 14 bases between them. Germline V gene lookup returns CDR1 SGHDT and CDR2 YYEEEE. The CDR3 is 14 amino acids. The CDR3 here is CASSLTRTVYGYTF. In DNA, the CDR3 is TGTGCCAGCAGCCTCACGCGGACAGTCTATGGCTACACCTTC.

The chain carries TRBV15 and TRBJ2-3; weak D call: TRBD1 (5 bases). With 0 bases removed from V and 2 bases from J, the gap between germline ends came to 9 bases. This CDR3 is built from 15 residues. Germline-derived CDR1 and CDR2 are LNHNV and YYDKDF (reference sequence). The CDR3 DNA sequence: TGTGCCACCAGCAGAGATAGGGGCCCCACAGATACGCAGTATTTT. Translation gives CATSRDRGPTDTQYF.

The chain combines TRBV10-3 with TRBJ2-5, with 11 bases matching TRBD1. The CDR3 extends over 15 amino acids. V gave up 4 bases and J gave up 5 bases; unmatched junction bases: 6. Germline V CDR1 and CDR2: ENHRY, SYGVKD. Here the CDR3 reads CAISARTGGSETQYF. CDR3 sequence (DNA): TGTGCCATCAGTGCCCGGACAGGGGGCAGTGAGACCCAGTACTTC.

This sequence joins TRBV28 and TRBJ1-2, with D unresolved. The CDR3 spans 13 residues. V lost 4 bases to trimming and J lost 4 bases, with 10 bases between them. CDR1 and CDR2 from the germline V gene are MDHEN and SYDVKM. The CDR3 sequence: CASSWRASYGYTF. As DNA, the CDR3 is TGTGCCAGCAGTTGGAGGGCCAGCTATGGCTACACCTTC.

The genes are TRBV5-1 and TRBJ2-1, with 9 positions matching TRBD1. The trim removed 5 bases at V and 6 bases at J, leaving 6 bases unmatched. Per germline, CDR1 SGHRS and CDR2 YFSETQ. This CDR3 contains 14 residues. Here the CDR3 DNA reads TGCGCCAGCAGGCGGACAGGGGACGGCAATGAGCAGTTCTTC. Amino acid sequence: CASRRTGDGNEQFF.

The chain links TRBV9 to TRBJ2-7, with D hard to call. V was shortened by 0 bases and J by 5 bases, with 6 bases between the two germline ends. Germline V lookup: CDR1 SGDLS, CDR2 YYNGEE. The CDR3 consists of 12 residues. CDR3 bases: TGTGCCAGCAGCGTAGAGACCGACGAGCAGTACTTC. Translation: CASSVETDEQYF.

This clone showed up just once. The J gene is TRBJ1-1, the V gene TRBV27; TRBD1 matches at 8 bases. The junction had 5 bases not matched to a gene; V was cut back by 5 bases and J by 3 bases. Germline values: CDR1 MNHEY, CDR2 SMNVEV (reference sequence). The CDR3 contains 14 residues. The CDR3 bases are TGTGCCAGCAGTCTAGACAGGGGTTACACTGAAGCTTTCTTT. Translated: CASSLDRGYTEAFF.

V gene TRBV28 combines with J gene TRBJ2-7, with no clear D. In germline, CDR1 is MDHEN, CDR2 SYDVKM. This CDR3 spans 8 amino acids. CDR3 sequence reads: CEEFEQYF. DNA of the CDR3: TGTGAAGAGTTCGAGCAGTACTTC.

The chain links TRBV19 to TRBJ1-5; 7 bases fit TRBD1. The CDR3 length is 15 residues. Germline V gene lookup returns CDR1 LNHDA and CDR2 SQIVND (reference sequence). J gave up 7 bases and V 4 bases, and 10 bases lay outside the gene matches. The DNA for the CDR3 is TGTGCCAGTAGTAGGGTCAGGGGGTCCTACCAGCCCCAGCATTTT. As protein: CASSRVRGSYQPQHF.

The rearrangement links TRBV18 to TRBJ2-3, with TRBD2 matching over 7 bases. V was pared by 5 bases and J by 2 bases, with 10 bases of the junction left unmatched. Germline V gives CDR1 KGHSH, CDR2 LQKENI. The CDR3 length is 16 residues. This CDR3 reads CASSSFKAGVTDTQYF. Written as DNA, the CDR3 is TGTGCCAGCTCATCTTTTAAGGCGGGGGTCACAGATACGCAGTATTTT.

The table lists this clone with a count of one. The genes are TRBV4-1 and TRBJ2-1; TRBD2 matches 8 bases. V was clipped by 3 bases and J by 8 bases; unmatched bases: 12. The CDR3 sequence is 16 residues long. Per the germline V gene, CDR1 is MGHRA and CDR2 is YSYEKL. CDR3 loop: CASSQPSGSLADEQFF. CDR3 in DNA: TGCGCCAGCAGCCAGCCTAGCGGGTCCTTGGCCGATGAGCAGTTCTTC.

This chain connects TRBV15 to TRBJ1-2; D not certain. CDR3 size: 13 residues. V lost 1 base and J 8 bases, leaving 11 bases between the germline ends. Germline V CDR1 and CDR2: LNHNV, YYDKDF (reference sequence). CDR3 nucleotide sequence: TGTGCCACCAGCAGAGTAGCGGGAGCCGGCTACACCTTC. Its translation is CATSRVAGAGYTF.